The sequence of this T cell receptor (beta chain) was determined in a study of blood T cell repertoires in COVID-19. Study in general: Acute and convalescent COVID-19 specimens originated in the United States, Italy and Spain. PBMCs, B-cell-depleted T cells, or T cells were the source of the cDNA or gDNA that made up the material.

Germline CDR1 is LNHDA and CDR2 is SQIVND (reference sequence). The CDR3 has 13 residues. Trimming pared 9 bases from V and 4 bases from J, leaving 12 bases between. The Seattle site enrolled patients during active infection and followed them longitudinally. In the source study's methods: By means of reference gene primer amplification, nucleated cell counts were estimated. This table comes from immunoSEQ multiplex PCR, and its TCRdb copy is limited to in-frame clones, with some not included. The D gene and trimming were derived from the DNA, and the V and J assignments and clone size from that table. The profile covers 65,000 to 85,000 clones, with less than 90% appearing a single time and 6.3% taken by the ten largest.

The chain links TRBV19 to TRBJ1-4, with D tentatively TRBD1 (6 bases). Sequencing was done on a sample of peripheral blood. This clonotype was obtained from a man older than 75 with COVID-19, enrolled during active disease. The CDR3 reads CASSDSYNEKLFF. The CDR3 nucleotides read TGTGCCAGCTCGGACAGCTATAATGAAAAACTGTTTTTT.